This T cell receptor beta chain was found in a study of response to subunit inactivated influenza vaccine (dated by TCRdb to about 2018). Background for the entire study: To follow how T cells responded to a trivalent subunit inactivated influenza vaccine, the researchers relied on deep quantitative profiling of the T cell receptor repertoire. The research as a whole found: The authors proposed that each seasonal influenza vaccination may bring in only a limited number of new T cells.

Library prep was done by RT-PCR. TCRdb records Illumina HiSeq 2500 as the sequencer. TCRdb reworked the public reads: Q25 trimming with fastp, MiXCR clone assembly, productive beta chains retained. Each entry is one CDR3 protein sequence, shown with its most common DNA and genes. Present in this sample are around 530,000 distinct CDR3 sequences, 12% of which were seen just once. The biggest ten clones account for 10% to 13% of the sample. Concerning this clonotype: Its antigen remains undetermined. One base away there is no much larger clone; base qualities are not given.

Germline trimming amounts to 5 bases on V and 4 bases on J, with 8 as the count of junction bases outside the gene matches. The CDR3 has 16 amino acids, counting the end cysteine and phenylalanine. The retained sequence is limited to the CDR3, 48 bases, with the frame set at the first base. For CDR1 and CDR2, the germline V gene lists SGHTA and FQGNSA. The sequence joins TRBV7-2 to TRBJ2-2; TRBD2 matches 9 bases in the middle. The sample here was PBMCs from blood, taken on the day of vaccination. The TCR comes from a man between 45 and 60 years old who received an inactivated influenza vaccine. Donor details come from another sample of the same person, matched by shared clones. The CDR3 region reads CASSGTSSPSTGELFF. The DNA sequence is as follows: TGTGCCAGCAGCGGGACTAGCTCCCCGAGCACCGGGGAGCTGTTTTTT.